The 24 T cell receptor beta chains given below trace back to one sample, sequenced in a study of CD8 T cells in Susac syndrome. An amount of RNA that ranged from 0.5 to 1 ug was reverse transcribed with random hexamers. One entry per CDR3 protein, called by TCRdb with MiXCR from the immunoSEQ multiplex PCR reads. Of about 83,000 distinct CDR3 sequences listed, around 96% were seen once; the top ten hold more than 0.35%. The sequenced sample was CD8+ T cells from PBMCs. The receptors were sampled from a human donor with Susac syndrome.

The chain uses TRBV4-2 and TRBJ2-1; D might be TRBD1 or TRBD2, each matching 5 bases. The CDR3 runs to 13 residues. The germline gives CDR1 LGHNA, CDR2 YNFKEQ. V gave up 0 bases and J gave up 9 bases, with 9 bases separating them. Here the CDR3 reads CASSQDLGGEQFF. DNA of the CDR3: TGTGCCAGCAGCCAAGATCTTGGGGGTGAGCAGTTCTTC.

The V gene is TRBV5-1, the J gene TRBJ2-5, with 10 bases identical to TRBD1. Trimming cost V 5 bases and J 5 bases; bases outside gene matches: 15. This CDR3 is built from 17 residues. CDR1 and CDR2 (germline): SGHRS, YFSETQ. Here the CDR3 reads CASSYRRDRGFSETQYF. The CDR3 region has the DNA TGCGCCAGCAGTTATCGCCGGGACAGGGGTTTTTCCGAGACCCAGTACTTC.

The V and J genes are TRBV6-5 and TRBJ2-2; D remains ambiguous. The CDR3 is made up of 13 amino acids. In germline, CDR1 is MNHEY, CDR2 SVGAGI. Deletions cut 6 bases from V and 1 base from J, with 6 bases between. CDR3 DNA: TGTGCCAGCAGACCCCAGAACACCGGGGAGCTGTTTTTT. This encodes CASRPQNTGELFF.

V gene TRBV9 combines with J gene TRBJ1-6; no definite D call. The CDR3 is 14 residues long. Between the trimmed V and J ends, which lost 3 bases and 2 bases, there was a span of 6 bases. The germline V gene encodes CDR1 SGDLS and CDR2 YYNGEE. CDR3 loop: CASSDSAYNSPLHF. The CDR3 coding sequence is TGTGCCAGCAGCGACAGCGCCTATAATTCACCCCTCCACTTT.

The chain's CDR3 is CASSLGPGSYEQYF. CDR3 sequence (DNA): TGTGCCAGCAGTTTAGGCCCCGGCTCCTACGAGCAGTACTTC. The chain carries TRBV27 and TRBJ2-7; D is ambiguous. The V and J ends lost 2 bases and 0 bases respectively, with 8 bases between them. Germline CDR1 MNHEY, CDR2 SMNVEV (reference sequence). The CDR3 length is 14 residues.

The chain combines TRBV29-1 with TRBJ2-7; tentatively, D is TRBD1 (5 bases). The germline V gene encodes CDR1 SQVTM and CDR2 ANQGSEA. V was clipped by 2 bases and J by 2 bases, with 7 bases between them. The CDR3 is 12 amino acids. Written as DNA, the CDR3 is TGCAGCGTTGAAAAAGGGGCCTACGAGCAGTACTTC. It translates to CSVEKGAYEQYF.

The genes are TRBV5-1 and TRBJ2-1; D is undetermined. The CDR3 is 14 residues long. Trimming pared 0 bases from V and 5 bases from J, leaving 9 bases between. Germline lookup yields CDR1 SGHRS and CDR2 YFSETQ. The CDR3 bases are TGCGCCAGCAGCTTGGAGGTGCCGAACAATGAGCAGTTCTTC. Protein product: CASSLEVPNNEQFF.

The chain combines TRBV29-1 with TRBJ2-7; the match to TRBD1 covers 9 bases. The CDR3 is 15 amino acids. V trimming: 4 bases; J trimming: 4 bases; junction bases outside the gene matches: 11. In germline, CDR1 is SQVTM, CDR2 ANQGSEA. In DNA form, the CDR3 reads TGCAGCGTTGGGGGGGCAAACAGGGGGCTATACGAGCAGTACTTC. This gives the protein CSVGGANRGLYEQYF.

V and J are TRBV12-3 or TRBV12-4 and TRBJ2-2, with 7 bases that match TRBD1. After removal of 5 bases from V and 3 bases from J, the junction contained 6 bases not matched to a gene. CDR3 length equals 15 residues. The CDR3 bases are TGTGCCAGCAGTCCGACAGGGCCCGACACCGGGGAGCTGTTTTTT. Translation gives CASSPTGPDTGELFF.

The chain recombines TRBV24-1 with TRBJ2-1; 8 positions match TRBD1. This CDR3 region has 16 residues. J gave up 5 bases and V 3 bases, and 8 bases lay outside the gene matches. CDR1 is KGHDR and CDR2 is SFDVKD in the germline V gene. As DNA, the CDR3 is TGTGCCACCAGTGATACCTGGACAGGGCTCGACAATGAGCAGTTCTTC. The encoded protein is CATSDTWTGLDNEQFF.

The chain recombines TRBV28 with TRBJ2-2; 9 bases align to TRBD2. The germline gives CDR1 MDHEN, CDR2 SYDVKM. The CDR3 loop spans 15 amino acids. V trimming: 3 bases; J trimming: 7 bases; junction bases outside the gene matches: 6. Here the CDR3 reads CASSLRREGLGELFF. CDR3 nucleotide sequence: TGTGCCAGCAGTTTGAGGCGGGAGGGCCTCGGGGAGCTGTTTTTT.

The sample holds a few counts of this clonotype. The genes are TRBV13 and TRBJ2-7, with 8 bases aligning to TRBD2. The germline CDR1 and CDR2 sequences are PRHDT and FYEKMQ (reference sequence). Unmatched junction bases numbered 2, after V lost 4 bases and J lost 3 bases. This CDR3 has 13 amino acids. In nucleotides, the CDR3 is TGTGCCAGCAGCTCCGGGACTAGCTACGAGCAGTACTTC. Protein sequence: CASSSGTSYEQYF. Full variable domain (remainder filled in from reference TRBV13 and TRBJ2-7): AAGVIQSPRHLIKEKRETATLKCYPIPRHDTVYWYQQGPGQDPQFLISFYEKMQSDKGSIPDRFSAQQFSDYHSELNMSSLELGDSALYFCASSSGTSYEQYFGPGTRLTVT.

The V call is TRBV5-1, the J call TRBJ2-4; no definite D call. This CDR3 is built from 16 residues. Trimming took 4 bases from V and 5 from J, leaving 19 bases between them. Germline CDR1 SGHRS, CDR2 YFSETQ. The CDR3 here is CASSLVMSPGENIQYF. CDR3 coding DNA: TGCGCCAGCAGCCTGGTAATGAGCCCTGGCGAAAACATTCAGTACTTC.

In this sample, this clonotype turned up once. This chain connects TRBV19 to TRBJ2-5, with D uncertain. The CDR3 extends over 12 amino acids. V gave up 3 bases and J gave up 4 bases, with 6 bases separating them. Per the germline V gene, CDR1 is LNHDA and CDR2 is SQIVND (reference sequence). Here the CDR3 DNA reads TGTGCCAGTAGTATTATTGGAGAGACCCAGTACTTC. Protein: CASSIIGETQYF.

This chain joins TRBV7-2 and TRBJ1-3; weak D call: TRBD1 (6 bases). CDR3 length: 17 amino acids. The V gene lost 4 bases and the J gene lost 0 bases, with 16 bases spanning the gap. The germline V gene encodes CDR1 SGHTA and CDR2 FQGNSA. CDR3 DNA sequence: TGTGCCAGCAGCTCACCGCACAGGGCCTACTCTGGAAACACCATATATTTT. This sequence encodes CASSSPHRAYSGNTIYF.

The gene calls are TRBV6-2 or TRBV6-3 and TRBJ1-1; D gene uncertain. The V gene lost 0 bases and the J gene lost 5 bases, with 13 bases spanning the gap. There are 15 residues in the CDR3. The germline V gene encodes CDR1 MNHEY and CDR2 SVGEGT. DNA for the CDR3: TGTGCCAGCAGTTACTCGGTTCAGAAAAGAACTGAAGCTTTCTTT. Translation: CASSYSVQKRTEAFF.

The chain joins TRBV29-1 to TRBJ2-2; 9 bases match TRBD2. Looked up from germline, CDR1 is SQVTM and CDR2 is ANQGSEA. V gave up 6 bases and J gave up 2 bases; unmatched junction bases: 4. This CDR3 contains 14 residues. This CDR3 reads CSVSGGTNTGELFF. The DNA for the CDR3 is TGCAGCGTAAGCGGGGGGACCAACACCGGGGAGCTGTTTTTT.

The V call is TRBV7-9, the J call TRBJ2-1, with D perhaps TRBD2 (5 bases). The CDR3 has 17 amino acids. The germline V and J ends were trimmed by 4 bases and 0 bases, with 16 bases remaining between them. Germline-derived CDR1 and CDR2 are SEHNR and FQNEAQ (reference sequence). Here the CDR3 DNA reads TGTGCCAGCAGCTCCCCACTAGGTTCCCACTCCTACAATGAGCAGTTCTTC. This codes for CASSSPLGSHSYNEQFF. The whole variable domain, filled in from reference TRBV7-9 and TRBJ2-1, reads DTGVSQNPRHKITKRGQNVTFRCDPISEHNRLYWYRQTLGQGPEFLTYFQNEAQLEKSRLLSDRFSAERPKGSFSTLEIQRTEQGDSAMYLCASSSPLGSHSYNEQFFGPGTRLTVL.

CDR3 residues: CASKETVGYTF. CDR3 DNA sequence: TGTGCCAGCAAGGAGACAGTTGGCTACACCTTC. V gene TRBV21-1 combines with J gene TRBJ1-2; TRBD1, as called in the table, went unchecked against the DNA. TRBV21-1 is reported as a pseudogene. The CDR3 runs 11 residues.

The rearrangement links TRBV20-1 to TRBJ2-7, with unresolved D. The CDR3 is 13 residues long. Germline CDR1 and CDR2: DFQATT and SNEGSKA (reference sequence). V was pared by 6 bases and J by 3 bases, with 15 bases between. CDR3 nucleotides: TGCAGTGCCCCCAATATCCGCAGCTACGAGCAGTACGTC. Protein: CSAPNIRSYEQYV.

The count of this clonotype is one. V gene TRBV30 combines with J gene TRBJ1-1, with D unclear. V lost 1 base and J 3 bases, leaving 6 bases between the germline ends. Germline CDR1 and CDR2: GTSNPN and SVGIG (reference sequence). The CDR3 sequence is 12 residues long. The CDR3 DNA reads TGTGCCTGGAGTGAGATTTACACTGAAGCTTTCTTT. Its translation: CAWSEIYTEAFF.

A few counts support this clonotype. The chain employs TRBV5-4 and TRBJ2-2; D remains ambiguous. V lost 6 bases and J lost 6, with 15 bases in between. Germline V gene lookup returns CDR1 SGHNT and CDR2 YYREEE (reference sequence). This CDR3 contains 14 residues. The CDR3 DNA follows: TGTGCCAGCACCCTAGGTGGCCTCCCCGGGGAGCTGTTTTTT. This codes for CASTLGGLPGELFF.

V is TRBV24-1 and J is TRBJ2-3; TRBD1 matches at 10 bases. The CDR3 runs 14 residues. V lost 7 bases to trimming and J lost 4 bases; unmatched junction nucleotides: 4. Germline CDR1 reads KGHDR; CDR2 reads SFDVKD. The CDR3 DNA sequence: TGTGCCACCAGGCAGACAGGGGGCGCAGATACGCAGTATTTT. This encodes CATRQTGGADTQYF.

The chain links TRBV4-2 to TRBJ2-1; D possibly uses TRBD1 or TRBD2 (5 bases each). Germline V lookup: CDR1 LGHNA, CDR2 YNFKEQ. The CDR3 sequence is 16 residues long. The ends were cut back, 4 bases at V and 8 bases at J, with 21 bases in the middle. In nucleotides, the CDR3 is TGTGCCAGCAGCCTATGGGACCTACAAGGTCCGGATGAGCAGTTCTTC. Protein: CASSLWDLQGPDEQFF.